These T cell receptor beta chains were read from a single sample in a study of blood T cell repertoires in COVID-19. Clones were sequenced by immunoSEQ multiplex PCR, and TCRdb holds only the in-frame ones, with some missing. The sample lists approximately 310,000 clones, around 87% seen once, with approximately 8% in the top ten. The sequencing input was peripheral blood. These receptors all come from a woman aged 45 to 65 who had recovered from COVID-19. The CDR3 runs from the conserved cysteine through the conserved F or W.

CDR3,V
CASRLHDSYEQYF,TRBV6-5
CASRDRGRRGNTEAFF,TRBV10-2
CASTDDRPEQYF,TRBV12-3/TRBV12-4
CASSPRGGFSGSSYNEQFF,TRBV4-1
CASSLVASGAYEQYF,TRBV7-2
CASAPRASGPYEQYF,TRBV7-2
CASSVGTGTTKNIQYF,TRBV9
CASSSGGYGYTF,TRBV7-2
CASSARTAHTEAFF,TRBV2
CASSLLGRGNTEAFF,TRBV5-1
CAWTRQGRNEKLFF,TRBV30
CASSIGSSYNEQFF,TRBV19
CASSPRAGYEQYF,TRBV7-9
CASSFDRNIQYF,TRBV7-2
CASSQSTGSGANVLTF,TRBV4-1
CAWAQALRVPLHF,TRBV30
CASSPVGTVNYGYTF,TRBV7-2
CASSQGWELPNYGYTF,TRBV9
CASSSGQGSSNYGYTF,TRBV5-4
CASSFRNYGYTF,TRBV28
CAWATGGADTQYF,TRBV30
CASSPDRVFVEKLFF,TRBV27
CASSLRESSYNEQFF,TRBV2
CASTDSLAGANQNEQFF,TRBV9
CASSAQGSGNTIYF,TRBV9
CASRVTEGDYGYTF,TRBV2
CSVDRTGRNEQFF,TRBV29-1
CASSSPTGQETQYF,TRBV7-2
CASSQDLEETQYF,TRBV4-3
CATSTDLNEKLFF,TRBV19
CASSVEGVIRNTIYF,TRBV9
CASSSSANTGELFF,TRBV7-2
CASSAQGSGYTF,TRBV5-1
CASSDARGPTNTEAFF,TRBV19
CASSYGSSSYNEQFF,TRBV6-5
CASSLVFSGISTDTQYF,TRBV5-5
CASSQDSSNQPQHF,TRBV4-2
CASSVAFRAGNTIYF,TRBV9
CASSPGQGQADTQYF,TRBV11-3
CASSLGVCVAGHNEQFF,TRBV7-4
CASSLWTGGDEKLFF,TRBV27
CASRFTTVAGTEAFF,TRBV28
CASSLNRGVHNEQFF,TRBV7-9
CASSQTGTYNEQFF,TRBV11-3
CASRTRGSVYEQYF,TRBV2
CASSSSAYEQYF,TRBV19
CASSWSTGELFF,TRBV11-2
CASGRLTSTDTQYF,TRBV4-2
CAWSVSSGEWETQYF,TRBV30
CASSADTRYGYTF,TRBV2
CASSYRGTGNTIYF,TRBV27
CSAKRGTGKVVTQYF,TRBV29-1
CAWSLTRGGANEKLFF,TRBV30
CASSHPPGRGLQSGYTF,TRBV4-1